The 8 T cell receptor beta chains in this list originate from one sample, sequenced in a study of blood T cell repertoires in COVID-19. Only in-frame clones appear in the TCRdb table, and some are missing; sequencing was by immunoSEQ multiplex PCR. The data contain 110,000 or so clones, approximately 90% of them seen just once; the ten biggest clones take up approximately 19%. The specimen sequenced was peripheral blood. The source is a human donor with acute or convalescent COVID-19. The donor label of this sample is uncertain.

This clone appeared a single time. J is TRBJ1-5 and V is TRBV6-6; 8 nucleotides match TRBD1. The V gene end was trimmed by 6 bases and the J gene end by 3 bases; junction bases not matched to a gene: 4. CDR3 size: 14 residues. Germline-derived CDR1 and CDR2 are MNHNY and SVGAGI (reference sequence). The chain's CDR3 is CASRSGGLNQPQHF. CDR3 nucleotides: TGTGCCAGCAGGTCAGGGGGCCTCAATCAGCCCCAGCATTTT.

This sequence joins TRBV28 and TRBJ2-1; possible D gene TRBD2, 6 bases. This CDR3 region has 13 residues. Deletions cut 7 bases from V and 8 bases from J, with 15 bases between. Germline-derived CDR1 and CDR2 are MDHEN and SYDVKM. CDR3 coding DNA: TGTGCCAGCACCCCGGGCCGGAGGGATGAGCAGTTCTTC. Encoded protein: CASTPGRRDEQFF.

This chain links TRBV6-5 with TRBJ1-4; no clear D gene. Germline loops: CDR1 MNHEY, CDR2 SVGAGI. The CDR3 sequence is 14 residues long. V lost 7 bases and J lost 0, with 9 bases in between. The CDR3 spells CASKEGATNEKLFF. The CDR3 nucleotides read TGTGCCAGCAAGGAGGGTGCAACTAATGAAAAACTGTTTTTT.

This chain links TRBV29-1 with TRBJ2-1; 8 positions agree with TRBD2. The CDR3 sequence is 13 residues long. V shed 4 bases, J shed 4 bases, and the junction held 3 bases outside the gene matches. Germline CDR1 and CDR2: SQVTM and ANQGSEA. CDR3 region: CSVGASGYNEQFF. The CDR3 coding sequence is TGCAGCGTTGGCGCTAGCGGGTACAATGAGCAGTTCTTC.

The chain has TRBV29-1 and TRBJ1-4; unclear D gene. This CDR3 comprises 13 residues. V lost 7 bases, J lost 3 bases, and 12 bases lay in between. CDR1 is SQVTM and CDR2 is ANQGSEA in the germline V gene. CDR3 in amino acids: CSASRFSNEKLFF. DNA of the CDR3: TGCAGCGCAAGCAGGTTTTCTAATGAAAAACTGTTTTTT.

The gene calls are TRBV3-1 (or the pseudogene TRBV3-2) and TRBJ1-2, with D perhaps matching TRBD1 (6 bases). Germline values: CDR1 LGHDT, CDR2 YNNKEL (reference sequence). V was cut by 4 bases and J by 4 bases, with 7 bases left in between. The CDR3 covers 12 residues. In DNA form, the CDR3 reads TGTGCCAGCAGCCGGACAGCCTATGGCTACACCTTC. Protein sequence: CASSRTAYGYTF.

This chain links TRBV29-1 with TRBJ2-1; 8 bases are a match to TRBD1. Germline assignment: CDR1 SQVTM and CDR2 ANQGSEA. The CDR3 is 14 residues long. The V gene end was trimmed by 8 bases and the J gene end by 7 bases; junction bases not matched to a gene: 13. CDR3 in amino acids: CSSRISRGQNEQFF. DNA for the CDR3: TGCAGCTCCCGCATTTCCAGGGGGCAGAATGAGCAGTTCTTC.

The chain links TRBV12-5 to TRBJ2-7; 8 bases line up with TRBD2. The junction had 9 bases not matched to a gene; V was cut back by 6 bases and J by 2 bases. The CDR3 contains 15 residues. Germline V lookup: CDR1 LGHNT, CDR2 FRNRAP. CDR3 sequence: CASGPRRGGTYEQYF. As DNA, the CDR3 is TGTGCTAGTGGCCCCAGACGGGGGGGGACCTACGAGCAGTACTTC. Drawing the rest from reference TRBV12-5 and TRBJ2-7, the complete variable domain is DARVTQTPRHKVTEMGQEVTMRCQPILGHNTVFWYRQTMMQGLELLAYFRNRAPLDDSGMPKDRFSAEMPDATLATLKIQPSEPRDSAVYFCASGPRRGGTYEQYFGPGTRLTVT.